The 10 T cell receptor beta chains below all came from one sample that was sequenced in a study of T cell changes during pregnancy in multiple sclerosis. Measured with immunoSEQ multiplex PCR; TCRdb has only the in-frame clones, and not every one. The table includes about 20,000 clones, about nine tenths detected once. The material sequenced was CD8+ T cells from peripheral blood mononuclear cells, taken in the third trimester of pregnancy. These receptors all stem from a female donor in good health, enrolled as a control in a pregnancy study.

This chain joins TRBV25-1 and TRBJ1-4, with unresolved D. The germline V gene has CDR1 MGHDK and CDR2 SYGVNS. Trimming cost V 4 bases and J 13 bases, with 16 bases left between them. This CDR3 is built from 13 residues. The CDR3 bases are TGTGCCAGCAGTGGAGTTAGAGGGCTCGGACTGTTTTTT. Its protein product is CASSGVRGLGLFF.

The rearrangement links TRBV21-1 to TRBJ2-7; no check of the table's D call, TRBD2, against the DNA was made. TRBV21-1 is classified as a pseudogene. The CDR3 length is 15 residues. CDR3 amino acids: CASSAPPNFSYEQYF. In nucleotides, the CDR3 is TGTGCCAGCAGCGCCCCCCCGAACTTTTCCTACGAGCAGTACTTC.

This chain uses TRBV7-9 with TRBJ2-1; TRBD2 agrees at 10 bases. CDR3 length equals 16 residues. Germline lookup yields CDR1 SEHNR and CDR2 FQNEAQ (reference sequence). Trimming cost V 5 bases and J 6 bases; bases outside gene matches: 10. The CDR3 here is CASSPTSGRALNEQFF. DNA for the CDR3: TGTGCCAGCAGCCCCACGAGCGGGAGGGCTCTCAATGAGCAGTTCTTC.

This chain uses TRBV27 with TRBJ2-7; 7 bases fit TRBD2. The CDR3 spans 17 residues. CDR1 MNHEY and CDR2 SMNVEV come from the germline V gene (reference sequence). J gave up 3 bases and V 10 bases, and 21 bases lay outside the gene matches. The CDR3 DNA follows: TGTGCCACCTTCTCTTATGGGGGGGGACCTAACCTCTACGAGCAGTACTTC. Amino acids: CATFSYGGGPNLYEQYF.

This chain uses TRBV6-4 with TRBJ2-3, with D unclear. CDR3 length: 14 residues. V shed 2 bases and J shed 2 bases, with 8 bases lying between them. Germline V gene lookup returns CDR1 MRHNA and CDR2 SNTAGT. The CDR3 loop reads CASSDGQDTDTQYF. Here the CDR3 DNA reads TGTGCCAGCAGTGACGGTCAGGACACAGATACGCAGTATTTT.

This clone was detected only once. The chain employs TRBV7-8 and TRBJ1-1; TRBD1 aligns across 7 bases. Trimming took 5 bases from V and 0 from J; bases not matched to a gene: 12. Per germline, CDR1 SGHVS and CDR2 FQNEAQ. The CDR3 is 17 amino acids. The chain's CDR3 is CASSQITGVSMNTEAFF. DNA of the CDR3: TGTGCCAGCAGCCAAATCACAGGGGTGTCGATGAACACTGAAGCTTTCTTT.

This sequence joins TRBV6-5 and TRBJ2-7; tentatively, D is TRBD1 (5 bases). Trimming removed 0 bases from V and 7 bases from J, with 10 bases in between. The germline CDR1 and CDR2 sequences are MNHEY and SVGAGI. The CDR3 extends over 13 amino acids. As DNA, the CDR3 is TGTGCCAGCAGTTACTCCAGGGTATGGGAGCAGTACTTC. Translated: CASSYSRVWEQYF.

The chain carries TRBV6-1 and TRBJ2-5; TRBD2 aligns across 8 bases. Germline trimming cut 0 bases from V and 5 bases from J; bases unmatched to any gene: 8. CDR3 length: 16 amino acids. Germline assignment: CDR1 MNHNS and CDR2 SASEGT. The CDR3 region is CASSEALRRGGETQYF. Here the CDR3 DNA reads TGTGCCAGCAGTGAAGCGCTCCGTCGGGGGGGGGAGACCCAGTACTTC.

This chain connects TRBV2 to TRBJ2-1; tentatively, D is TRBD1 (5 bases). V shed 7 bases and J shed 3 bases, with 16 bases lying between them. The CDR3 contains 15 residues. Germline CDR1 SNHLY, CDR2 FYNNEI. The DNA of the CDR3 is TGTGCCAGCAAGCTCCAGGGATCCAACTACAATGAGCAGTTCTTC. This encodes CASKLQGSNYNEQFF.

The V call is TRBV28, the J call TRBJ2-7; weak D call: TRBD1 (5 bases). The germline V gene encodes CDR1 MDHEN and CDR2 SYDVKM. V was shortened by 4 bases and J by 0 bases, with 10 bases between the two germline ends. CDR3 length equals 14 residues. This CDR3 is CASSSGQRSYEQYF. DNA for the CDR3: TGTGCCAGCAGTTCTGGACAACGCTCCTACGAGCAGTACTTC. The variable domain in full, completed from reference TRBV28 and TRBJ2-7, reads DVKVTQSSRYLVKRTGEKVFLECVQDMDHENMFWYRQDPGLGLRLIYFSYDVKMKEKGDIPEGYSVSREKKERFSLILESASTNQTSMYLCASSSGQRSYEQYFGPGTRLTVT.